These 15 T cell receptor beta chains were all obtained from the same sample, sequenced in a study of shared clonotypes between healthy human individuals. Sequenced by immunoSEQ multiplex PCR; TCRdb stores in-frame clones only, minus some. The repertoire holds about 230,000 clones, with 65% as singletons. The material sequenced was memory CD4+ T cells sorted from blood. Documented subset: CD45RA-negative fraction. The source of these receptors is a man aged 25 to 45 in good health.

The chain recombines TRBV30 with TRBJ1-1; D is ambiguous. V lost 4 bases and J lost 0, with 9 bases in between. The germline gives CDR1 GTSNPN, CDR2 SVGIG (reference sequence). The CDR3 contains 13 residues. The CDR3 is CAWTVLMNTEAFF. In nucleotides, the CDR3 is TGTGCCTGGACGGTCCTTATGAACACTGAAGCTTTCTTT.

The rearrangement joins TRBV7-6 to TRBJ2-3, with D possibly TRBD1 on 6 matching bases. Germline V gene data show CDR1 as SGHVS and CDR2 as FNYEAQ. Trimming left V 5 bases short and J 1 base short, with 13 bases between. The CDR3 is 15 residues long. CDR3 in DNA: TGTGCCAGCAGCCAGACAGGAACTCGCACAGATACGCAGTATTTT. As protein: CASSQTGTRTDTQYF.

This chain uses TRBV5-6 with TRBJ2-6; 7 bases align to TRBD2. The CDR3 runs to 17 residues. Per germline, CDR1 SGHDT and CDR2 YYEEEE. The V and J ends lost 4 bases and 0 bases, in that order; junction bases with no gene match: 7. The CDR3 here is CASSPGLLTSGANVLTF. The DNA of the CDR3 is TGTGCCAGCAGCCCGGGACTACTAACCTCTGGGGCCAACGTCCTGACTTTC.

This clone was observed a handful of times. J is TRBJ2-5 and V is TRBV7-9, with 10 bases fitting TRBD1. Germline-derived CDR1 and CDR2 are SEHNR and FQNEAQ (reference sequence). CDR3 length: 17 amino acids. With 5 bases clipped from V and 5 bases from J, the junction kept 14 bases outside the gene matches. CDR3 sequence (DNA): TGTGCCAGCAGCCACCGTGGAGGACAGGGGGTGCGGGAGACCCAGTACTTC. As protein: CASSHRGGQGVRETQYF.

V is TRBV30 and J is TRBJ2-5; the D is unclear. The germline V gene encodes CDR1 GTSNPN and CDR2 SVGIG (reference sequence). The CDR3 runs to 12 residues. With 4 bases removed from V and 3 bases from J, the gap between germline ends came to 9 bases. Written as DNA, the CDR3 is TGTGCCTGGACTGCAGGAAAAGAGACCCAGTACTTC. Translating gives CAWTAGKETQYF.

V and J are TRBV5-1 and TRBJ2-3; 10 nucleotides align to TRBD2. J lost 4 bases, V lost 5 bases, and 13 bases had no gene match. This CDR3 is 17 amino acids long. Per the germline V gene, CDR1 is SGHRS and CDR2 is YFSETQ. CDR3 sequence: CASRRGGASGSADTQYF. CDR3 DNA: TGCGCCAGCAGGCGGGGAGGTGCTAGCGGGAGTGCAGATACGCAGTATTTT.

The CDR3 sequence: CASSGRDVATNEKLFF. As DNA, the CDR3 is TGTGCCAGCAGTGGCAGGGACGTTGCAACTAATGAAAAACTGTTTTTT. The J gene is TRBJ1-4, the V gene TRBV25-1; D perhaps matches TRBD1 (5 bases). There are 16 residues in the CDR3. Trimming cost V 4 bases and J 0 bases, with 12 bases left between them. CDR1 and CDR2 from the germline V gene are MGHDK and SYGVNS.

Concerning this clone: This could be a read error, since a much larger clone is one nucleotide away. This chain connects TRBV2 to TRBJ2-5; the D is unclear. CDR3 length equals 11 residues. The germline V gene has CDR1 SNHLY and CDR2 FYNNEI. Trimming took off 6 bases at V and 2 bases at J, with 4 bases between the two ends. CDR3 nucleotides: TGTGCCAGCAGGGAACAAGAGACCCAGTACTTC. Its translation: CASREQETQYF.

The chain combines TRBV7-9 with TRBJ2-3, with a weak D call TRBD2 (6 bases). This CDR3 is built from 17 residues. Germline V gene sequence: CDR1 SEHNR, CDR2 FQNEAQ (reference sequence). V was clipped by 6 bases and J by 1 base, with 20 bases between them. The CDR3 is CASRPKLTSIGTDTQYF. The CDR3 DNA is TGTGCCAGCAGACCTAAATTAACTAGCATCGGCACAGATACGCAGTATTTT.

This rearrangement joins TRBV14 to TRBJ2-1; 13 bases are a match to TRBD2. The V segment lost 2 bases and the J segment 6 bases; nucleotides outside the gene matches: 1. This CDR3 is 15 amino acids long. CDR1 is SGHDN and CDR2 is FVKESK in the germline V gene. The CDR3 region is CASSQRTSGSNEQFF. DNA for the CDR3: TGTGCCAGCAGCCAACGGACTAGCGGGAGCAATGAGCAGTTCTTC.

The sample holds one count of this clone. The genes are TRBV18 and TRBJ2-3; D is unclear. Trimming left V 4 bases short and J 3 bases short, with 26 bases between. CDR1 is KGHSH, CDR2 LQKENI, per germline. The CDR3 sequence is 19 residues long. The CDR3 sequence: CASSRNFIAMSLPTDTQYF. DNA for the CDR3: TGTGCCAGCTCACGGAACTTCATAGCTATGTCACTTCCTACAGATACGCAGTATTTT.

This CDR3 is CASSLETGTTEAFF. Here the CDR3 DNA reads TGTGCCAGCAGCTTGGAGACTGGAACTACTGAAGCTTTCTTT. This chain joins TRBV5-4 and TRBJ1-1; D is ambiguous. Germline CDR1 reads SGHNT; CDR2 reads YYREEE (reference sequence). The CDR3 totals 14 residues. The germline V and J ends were trimmed by 0 bases and 5 bases, with 11 bases remaining between them.

The sample holds one count of this clone. The genes are TRBV7-2 and TRBJ2-1; 10 bases are shared with TRBD2. The CDR3 has 15 residues. J gave up 10 bases and V 1 base, and 7 bases lay outside the gene matches. CDR1 and CDR2 (germline): SGHTA, FQGNSA. The CDR3 reads CASSLVASGSGEQFF. As DNA, the CDR3 is TGTGCCAGCAGCTTAGTCGCTAGCGGGAGTGGGGAGCAGTTCTTC.

CDR3: CASSAGAGKAFF. The CDR3 DNA follows: TGTGCCAGCAGTGCCGGAGCAGGGAAAGCTTTCTTT. V gene TRBV6-1 combines with J gene TRBJ1-1, with D perhaps matching TRBD1 (5 bases). V dropped 4 bases and J dropped 9 bases, with 12 bases sitting between them. Germline V lookup: CDR1 MNHNS, CDR2 SASEGT. The CDR3 has 12 amino acids.

The gene calls are TRBV18 and TRBJ1-5; TRBD1 aligns across 8 bases. Trimming removed 3 bases from V and 2 bases from J; junction bases left unmatched: 3. The CDR3 is 15 amino acids. Germline values: CDR1 KGHSH, CDR2 LQKENI. This CDR3 reads CASSPTGQGNQPQHF. The CDR3 DNA reads TGTGCCAGCTCACCGACGGGACAGGGCAATCAGCCCCAGCATTTT.